Listed here are 9 T cell receptor beta chains from one sample, sequenced in a study of T cells in Graves' hyperthyroidism and ophthalmopathy. The CDR3 regions of TCR beta were amplified from RNA transcripts. HTBI primers were used for first-round RT-PCR of the TCR CDR3. MiXCR, applied by TCRdb to the multiplex PCR reads, yields one record per CDR3 protein. The table has a few hundred thousand distinct CDR3 sequences, under 60% seen once. The specimen sequenced was peripheral blood or thyroid tissue (not recorded which). These receptors were taken from a woman between 18 and 29 years old with Graves' hyperthyroidism.

The chain joins TRBV10-3 to TRBJ1-2, with D possibly being TRBD1 (5 bases). Germline V gene data show CDR1 as ENHRY and CDR2 as SYGVKD. The CDR3 loop spans 16 amino acids. Trimming stripped 5 bases from V and 2 bases from J, with 18 bases between. The CDR3 spells CAISSLRQIWNYGYTF. The CDR3 DNA reads as TGTGCCATCAGTTCTCTCCGACAGATTTGGAACTATGGCTACACCTTC.

The V gene is TRBV19, the J gene TRBJ1-5, with D tentatively TRBD1 (6 bases). CDR1 is LNHDA, CDR2 SQIVND, per germline (reference sequence). This CDR3 spans 12 amino acids. The V end lost 1 base, the J end lost 12 bases, and 10 bases lay between the germline ends. The DNA for the CDR3 is TGTGCCAGTAGTATAGGAGAGGGGGACCAGCATTTT. It encodes CASSIGEGDQHF.

About this clonotype itself: Since no conserved phenylalanine or tryptophan closes the CDR3, a read error is the likely cause. The chain recombines TRBV5-6 with TRBJ1-5, with TRBD1 as a possible D gene (6 bases). Germline V lookup: CDR1 SGHDT, CDR2 YYEEEE. The CDR3 is made up of 15 amino acids. The V and J ends lost 3 bases and 0 bases respectively, with 10 bases between them. The CDR3 sequence: CASSSDRYSNQPQHL. The CDR3 DNA reads TGTGCCAGCAGCTCCGACAGGTATAGCAATCAGCCCCAGCATCTT.

This clonotype was detected a few times. DNA for the CDR3: TGCAGTGCTCGCGGGAGCTTGGCCACCTACGAGCAGTACTTC. It encodes CSARGSLATYEQYF. This chain joins TRBV20-1 and TRBJ2-7, with 7 nucleotides matching TRBD2. The CDR3 covers 14 residues. From germline, CDR1 is DFQATT and CDR2 SNEGSKA (reference sequence). The V segment lost 5 bases and the J segment 2 bases; nucleotides outside the gene matches: 9.

This clonotype was recorded a few times. This chain connects TRBV9 to TRBJ2-2; D unclear. V gave up 4 bases and J gave up 10 bases, with 11 bases separating them. Germline values: CDR1 SGDLS, CDR2 YYNGEE. The CDR3 consists of 12 residues. The CDR3 bases are TGTGCCAGCAGCCAAGGGATCGCGGAGCTGTTTTTT. This gives the protein CASSQGIAELFF. Full variable domain (remainder filled in from reference TRBV9 and TRBJ2-2): DSGVTQTPKHLITATGQRVTLRCSPRSGDLSVYWYQQSLDQGLQFLIQYYNGEERAKGNILERFSAQQFPDLHSELNLSSLELGDSALYFCASSQGIAELFFGEGSRLTVL.

Concerning this clonotype itself: A read error may explain this, as a much larger clone is one base away. The chain uses TRBV2 and TRBJ2-7; D remains ambiguous. The CDR3 contains 14 residues. The germline CDR1 and CDR2 sequences are SNHLY and FYNNEI. Trimming removed 0 bases from V and 2 bases from J, with 8 bases in between. The CDR3 nucleotides are TGTGCCAGCAGTGAAGCCCTCACGCCCTACGAGCAGTACTTC. Its translation is CASSEALTPYEQYF.

This chain joins TRBV6-5 and TRBJ2-3, with D unresolved. CDR1 is MNHEY and CDR2 is SVGAGI in the germline V gene. The CDR3 sequence is 10 residues long. Between the trimmed V and J ends, which lost 5 bases and 11 bases, there was a span of 8 bases. CDR3 sequence reads: CASSERQQYF. The CDR3 coding sequence is TGTGCCAGCAGTGAACGACAGCAGTATTTT.

This chain connects TRBV15 to TRBJ2-6; 8 bases are shared with TRBD2. Germline V gene lookup returns CDR1 LNHNV and CDR2 YYDKDF (reference sequence). J gave up 10 bases and V 2 bases, and 4 bases lay outside the gene matches. The CDR3 has 14 residues. The CDR3 DNA reads TGTGCCACCAGCAGACCGGGGGGGTCGAACGTCCTGACTTTC. The encoded protein is CATSRPGGSNVLTF.

A remark on this clonotype: A much larger clone differs by one base, so this may be a read error. V is TRBV25-1 and J is TRBJ1-2; D unclear. The germline gives CDR1 MGHDK, CDR2 SYGVNS. V lost 5 bases to trimming and J lost 6 bases, with 13 bases between them. The CDR3 runs 13 residues. CDR3 residues: CASSPVKIDGYTF. The CDR3 DNA is TGTGCCAGCAGTCCTGTCAAGATTGATGGCTACACCTTC.